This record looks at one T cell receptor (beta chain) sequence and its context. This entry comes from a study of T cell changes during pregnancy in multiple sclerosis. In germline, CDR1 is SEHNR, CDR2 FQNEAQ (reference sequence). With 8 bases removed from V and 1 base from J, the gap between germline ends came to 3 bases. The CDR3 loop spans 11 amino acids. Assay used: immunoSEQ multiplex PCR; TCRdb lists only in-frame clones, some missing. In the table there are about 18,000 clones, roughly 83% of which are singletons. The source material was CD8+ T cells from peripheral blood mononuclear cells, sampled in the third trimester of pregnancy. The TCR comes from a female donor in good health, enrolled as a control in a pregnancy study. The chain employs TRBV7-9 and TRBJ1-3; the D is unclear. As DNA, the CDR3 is TGTGCCAGCGAGTCTGGAAACACCATATATTTT. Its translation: CASESGNTIYF.